These 20 T cell receptor beta chains were all obtained from the same sample, sequenced in a study of T-cell memory formation after mild COVID-19. MiXCR was run by TCRdb on the 5' RACE reads, yielding one entry per CDR3 protein. The sample holds some 450,000 distinct CDR3 sequences, roughly 20% seen once. Sequencing input: PBMCs or a T cell subset sorted from them (not recorded which). These receptors originate from an adult woman who had mild COVID-19 (a few samples of this study predate the infection). Cell type and time point are not known.

This clonotype has more than one count but fewer than ten. The chain links TRBV7-9 to TRBJ1-1; D possibly corresponds to TRBD1 (6 bases). The CDR3 is made up of 15 amino acids. Germline V CDR1 and CDR2: SEHNR, FQNEAQ (reference sequence). V was trimmed by 5 bases and J by 2 bases, leaving 15 bases between them. The CDR3 spells CASSVHGGTNTEAFF. In DNA form, the CDR3 reads TGTGCCAGCAGCGTCCACGGGGGCACCAACACTGAAGCTTTCTTT.

This clonotype was observed many times. This chain links TRBV29-1 with TRBJ1-3; D ambiguous. Germline CDR1 and CDR2: SQVTM and ANQGSEA. V lost 4 bases and J 2 bases, leaving 9 bases between the germline ends. The CDR3 length is 13 residues. Written as DNA, the CDR3 is TGCAGCGTTGTGTTGGGTGCTGGAAACACCATATATTTT. It codes for CSVVLGAGNTIYF.

This clonotype was seen a few times. V and J are TRBV12-3 or TRBV12-4 and TRBJ2-1, with D maybe TRBD1 (7 bases). The V gene lost 4 bases and the J gene lost 4 bases, with 11 bases spanning the gap. This CDR3 region has 14 residues. In DNA form, the CDR3 reads TGTGCCAGCAGTTACGGGGGACAGTACAATGAGCAGTTCTTC. Protein product: CASSYGGQYNEQFF.

The chain combines TRBV4-3 with TRBJ2-1; 7 nucleotides agree with TRBD2. From germline, CDR1 is LGHNA and CDR2 YSLEER. This CDR3 contains 17 residues. The V segment lost 0 bases and the J segment 4 bases; nucleotides outside the gene matches: 9. The chain's CDR3 is CASSQDRRTRIYNEQFF. For the CDR3, the DNA is TGCGCCAGCAGCCAAGATCGGAGGACTAGGATTTACAATGAGCAGTTCTTC.

This clonotype came up a few times. V gene TRBV3-1 combines with J gene TRBJ1-2, with D possibly TRBD1 on 6 matching bases. The ends were cut back, 4 bases at V and 6 bases at J, with 15 bases in the middle. The CDR3 is 14 amino acids. Germline CDR1 LGHDT, CDR2 YNNKEL (reference sequence). CDR3 loop: CASSLRGRPDGYTF. CDR3 nucleotide sequence: TGTGCCAGCAGCCTCCGGGGGCGACCGGATGGCTACACCTTC. The variable domain in full, completed from reference TRBV3-1 and TRBJ1-2, reads DTAVSQTPKYLVTQMGNDKSIKCEQNLGHDTMYWYKQDSKKFLKIMFSYNNKELIINETVPNRFSPKSPDKAHLNLHINSLELGDSAVYFCASSLRGRPDGYTFGSGTRLTVV.

The chain employs TRBV27 and TRBJ2-7, with 11 bases aligning to TRBD2. The CDR3 runs to 16 residues. Germline assignment: CDR1 MNHEY and CDR2 SMNVEV (reference sequence). Unmatched junction bases numbered 9, after V lost 5 bases and J lost 3 bases. For the CDR3, the DNA is TGTGCCAGCAGTAAACGTGGGACTAGCGGAAACTACGAGCAGTACTTC. Its translation is CASSKRGTSGNYEQYF.

J is TRBJ2-3 and V is TRBV30, with unresolved D. There are 14 residues in the CDR3. Germline V gene data show CDR1 as GTSNPN and CDR2 as SVGIG (reference sequence). Trimming cost V 1 base and J 3 bases, with 11 bases left between them. Here the CDR3 reads CAWSEGARTDTQYF. The DNA of the CDR3 is TGTGCCTGGAGTGAGGGCGCGCGGACAGATACGCAGTATTTT. Full variable domain (outside the CDR3, taken from reference TRBV30 and TRBJ2-3): SQTIHQWPATLVQPVGSPLSLECTVEGTSNPNLYWYRQAAGRGLQLLFYSVGIGQISSEVPQNLSASRPQDRQFILSSKKLLLSDSGFYLCAWSEGARTDTQYFGPGTRLTVL.

Comment on this clonotype: Sequence at one end of the junction differs from germline and may be a read error. The chain is built from TRBV18 and TRBJ2-7, with D perhaps assigned TRBD1 or TRBD2 (5 bases each). The CDR3 covers 13 residues. Germline-derived CDR1 and CDR2 are KGHSH and LQKENI. CDR3 region: CASSPGTNYEQHF. DNA for the CDR3: TGTGCCAGCTCACCAGGGACCAACTACGAGCAGCACTTC.

This clonotype was detected only a few times. The chain is built from TRBV24-1 and TRBJ1-2, with D tentatively TRBD1 (5 bases). Germline-derived CDR1 and CDR2 are KGHDR and SFDVKD. V lost 4 bases to trimming and J lost 7 bases, with 12 bases between them. The CDR3 has 13 amino acids. The CDR3 DNA reads as TGTGCCACCAGTGAGAGGGGCCCTAGTGGCTACACCTTC. This sequence encodes CATSERGPSGYTF.

This chain links TRBV6-5 with TRBJ1-2; D possibly corresponds to TRBD1 (5 bases). Trimming took 6 bases from V and 5 from J, leaving 10 bases between them. The CDR3 consists of 12 residues. The germline V gene encodes CDR1 MNHEY and CDR2 SVGAGI. The CDR3 DNA reads TGTGCCAGCAGCCTTGACAGATATGGCTACACCTTC. This gives the protein CASSLDRYGYTF.

The V call is TRBV20-1, the J call TRBJ2-1; D remains unclear. The germline CDR1 and CDR2 sequences are DFQATT and SNEGSKA (reference sequence). This CDR3 is 13 amino acids long. V lost 1 base and J lost 2, with 6 bases in between. CDR3 sequence (DNA): TGCAGTGCTAGAGGGGTGACCTACAATGAGCAGTTCTTC. This encodes CSARGVTYNEQFF.

The chain uses TRBV7-9 and TRBJ2-5; D may be TRBD1 or TRBD2 (5 bases each). Trimming removed 7 bases at V and 1 base at J, with 10 bases between. The CDR3 consists of 13 residues. Germline CDR1 is SEHNR and CDR2 is FQNEAQ (reference sequence). The CDR3 region has the DNA TGTGCCAGCAATTGGGGGATCCAAGAGACCCAGTACTTC. Translating it yields CASNWGIQETQYF.

Only a few counts were recorded for this clonotype. The chain has TRBV6-5 and TRBJ1-2; 8 nucleotides agree with TRBD1. This CDR3 contains 15 residues. The junction had 7 bases not matched to a gene; V was cut back by 5 bases and J by 2 bases. Germline loops: CDR1 MNHEY, CDR2 SVGAGI. The CDR3 is CASSPGTGKNYGYTF. The CDR3 nucleotides are TGTGCCAGCAGTCCCGGGACAGGAAAAAACTATGGCTACACCTTC.

The genes are TRBV7-2 and TRBJ2-1; the match to TRBD2 covers 7 bases. V shed 0 bases and J 9 bases; nucleotides not matched to a gene: 20. CDR1 and CDR2 (germline): SGHTA, FQGNSA. The CDR3 length is 19 residues. This CDR3 is CASSLASSRGSIVPTEQFF. DNA of the CDR3: TGTGCCAGCAGCTTAGCGTCGTCTCGCGGGAGTATAGTCCCCACTGAGCAGTTCTTC.

This clonotype has only a few counts. This rearrangement joins TRBV29-1 to TRBJ2-7; TRBD2 might be the D (5 bases). The length of the CDR3 is 12 residues. Germline V gene data show CDR1 as SQVTM and CDR2 as ANQGSEA. V dropped 4 bases and J dropped 2 bases, with 9 bases sitting between them. The CDR3 sequence: CSVVSGTYEQYF. The CDR3 nucleotides read TGCAGCGTTGTTTCCGGGACCTACGAGCAGTACTTC.

This clonotype turned up a few times. The CDR3 DNA sequence: TGCGCCAGCAGCCCCGGGATGACTAGCGATACAGATACGCAGTATTTT. Translating it yields CASSPGMTSDTDTQYF. The V call is TRBV5-1, the J call TRBJ2-3, with 8 bases that match TRBD2. The germline gives CDR1 SGHRS, CDR2 YFSETQ. Trimming removed 4 bases from V and 3 bases from J; junction bases left unmatched: 10. CDR3 length equals 16 residues. The variable domain in full, completed from reference TRBV5-1 and TRBJ2-3, reads KAGVTQTPRYLIKTRGQQVTLSCSPISGHRSVSWYQQTPGQGLQFLFEYFSETQRNKGNFPGRFSGRQFSNSRSEMNVSTLELGDSALYLCASSPGMTSDTDTQYFGPGTRLTVL.

Written as DNA, the CDR3 is TGTGCCAGCAGTTCCACAGGGGTTCACGAGCAGTACTTC. This sequence encodes CASSSTGVHEQYF. V usage is TRBV12-3 or TRBV12-4 and J usage is TRBJ2-7; 7 bases fit TRBD1. The CDR3 is made up of 13 amino acids. The J segment lost 5 bases and the V segment lost 4 bases, leaving 5 bases of the junction unmatched.

This clonotype has more than one count but fewer than ten. As DNA, the CDR3 is TGCGCCAGCAGCTTGGAAGTTTCGGGGACCATTGCAGATACGCAGTATTTT. Protein sequence: CASSLEVSGTIADTQYF. The V and J genes are TRBV5-1 and TRBJ2-3; possibly TRBD1 or TRBD2 for D (5 bases each). The CDR3 is made up of 17 amino acids. V lost 0 bases, J lost 4 bases, and 18 bases lay in between. The germline V gene encodes CDR1 SGHRS and CDR2 YFSETQ.

The sample holds a few counts of this clonotype. V and J are TRBV5-1 and TRBJ2-1; D might be TRBD1 (6 bases). Deletions cut 4 bases from V and 5 bases from J, with 10 bases between. Germline V gene sequence: CDR1 SGHRS, CDR2 YFSETQ. The CDR3 is 13 residues long. CDR3 in DNA: TGCGCCAGCAGCCCCAGGGACAACAATGAGCAGTTCTTC. As protein: CASSPRDNNEQFF.

Ten or more counts support this clonotype. This sequence joins TRBV7-9 and TRBJ1-1; weak D call: TRBD1 (6 bases). Trimming left V 1 base short and J 4 bases short, with 10 bases between. Looked up from germline, CDR1 is SEHNR and CDR2 is FQNEAQ (reference sequence). This CDR3 is built from 14 residues. The CDR3 reads CASSLGGRGTEAFF. In DNA, the CDR3 is TGTGCCAGCAGCTTAGGTGGCAGGGGCACTGAAGCTTTCTTT.